These 5 T cell receptor beta chains originate from one sample sequenced in a study of T cells in Graves' hyperthyroidism and ophthalmopathy. Amplified TCR beta CDR3 regions came from RNA transcripts. Initially, a first-round RT-PCR of the TCR CDR3 employed the HTBI primer set. MiXCR was run by TCRdb on the multiplex PCR reads, yielding one entry per CDR3 protein. The sample carries nearly 600,000 distinct CDR3 sequences, 11% to 15% recorded once. Sequenced sample: blood. Every receptor here comes from a woman between 18 and 29 years old with Graves' ophthalmopathy.

This clonotype has at least ten counts. CDR3 loop: CASSQGPGGNQPQHF. The DNA for the CDR3 is TGTGCCAGCAGCCAAGGTCCGGGGGGCAATCAGCCCCAGCATTTT. This chain links TRBV3-1 with TRBJ1-5; perhaps TRBD1 as D (5 bases). The CDR3 is made up of 15 amino acids. The germline V gene has CDR1 LGHDT and CDR2 YNNKEL (reference sequence). V dropped 1 base and J dropped 2 bases, with 9 bases sitting between them.

This clonotype was counted a few times. V usage is TRBV15 and J usage is TRBJ2-3; 9 bases are shared with TRBD1. J lost 6 bases, V lost 0 bases, and 7 bases had no gene match. Germline assignment: CDR1 LNHNV and CDR2 YYDKDF (reference sequence). The CDR3 covers 16 residues. For the CDR3, the DNA is TGTGCCACCAGCAGAGATCCGGGACAGGGATCCGATACGCAGTATTTT. Protein product: CATSRDPGQGSDTQYF.

In its sample, this clonotype was seen many times. In DNA form, the CDR3 reads TGTGCCAGCAGTTTAGGCGGGAGGGCCGCCTACGAGCAGTACTTC. This sequence encodes CASSLGGRAAYEQYF. The rearrangement joins TRBV28 to TRBJ2-7; 9 positions match TRBD2. The CDR3 contains 15 residues. J lost 2 bases, V lost 2 bases, and 4 bases had no gene match. Germline lookup yields CDR1 MDHEN and CDR2 SYDVKM.

The chain couples TRBV29-1 to TRBJ2-7; D uncertain. V was clipped by 2 bases and J by 1 base, with 6 bases between them. The CDR3 sequence is 12 residues long. CDR1 is SQVTM and CDR2 is ANQGSEA in the germline V gene. The CDR3 region has the DNA TGCAGCGTTGAATTGTCATCCTACGAGCAGTACTTC. Translated, it gives CSVELSSYEQYF.

This clonotype has a count of ten or more. V and J are TRBV28 and TRBJ1-2; 9 bases are a match to TRBD1. Per germline, CDR1 MDHEN and CDR2 SYDVKM. There are 15 residues in the CDR3. V lost 4 bases, J lost 2 bases, and 5 bases stayed unmatched. The chain's CDR3 is CASSSEGQGNYGYTF. CDR3 nucleotide sequence: TGTGCCAGCAGTTCAGAAGGACAGGGGAACTATGGCTACACCTTC.